One and the same sample provided the 23 T cell receptor beta chains below, sequenced in a study of naive and memory T cell subsets. An oligonucleotide containing a UMI was ligated to the 3' end of TCR cDNA. Ligated cDNA underwent four rounds of PCR with nested alpha and beta constant region primers and SP2. MiXCR, run by TCRdb on the 5' RACE reads, gives a single entry per CDR3 protein. The sample holds about 59,000 distinct CDR3 sequences, 6% to 8.5% seen once. Source of these receptors: a female donor in good health.

In its sample, this clonotype was seen a few times. This chain joins TRBV12-3 or TRBV12-4 and TRBJ1-5; 7 bases are a match to TRBD1. The trim removed 6 bases at V and 4 bases at J, leaving 12 bases unmatched. CDR3 length: 16 amino acids. For the CDR3, the DNA is TGTGCCAGCAGCGACGGGACAGAATCACTTAATCAGCCCCAGCATTTT. Translated, it gives CASSDGTESLNQPQHF.

Ten or more counts support this clonotype. The chain recombines TRBV20-1 with TRBJ1-1; D remains unclear. CDR1 DFQATT and CDR2 SNEGSKA come from the germline V gene (reference sequence). V was cut by 0 bases and J by 1 base, with 6 bases left in between. This CDR3 comprises 13 residues. CDR3 in amino acids: CSARDPRNTEAFF. Here the CDR3 DNA reads TGCAGTGCTAGAGATCCCCGGAACACTGAAGCTTTCTTT.

This clonotype was detected only a few times. The chain uses TRBV10-3 and TRBJ2-7; 10 nucleotides line up with TRBD1. Germline V gives CDR1 ENHRY, CDR2 SYGVKD. The CDR3 contains 16 residues. The V segment lost 5 bases and the J segment 2 bases; nucleotides outside the gene matches: 9. CDR3 nucleotide sequence: TGTGCCATCAGTAATATCGCTGGGACAGGGGCCTACGAGCAGTACTTC. Its protein product is CAISNIAGTGAYEQYF.

This chain uses TRBV29-1 with TRBJ2-1, with 9 bases lining up with TRBD1. The germline V gene encodes CDR1 SQVTM and CDR2 ANQGSEA. This CDR3 is 13 amino acids long. The V segment lost 4 bases and the J segment 8 bases; nucleotides outside the gene matches: 6. The CDR3 loop reads CSVAGTGIDEQFF. The CDR3 region has the DNA TGCAGCGTTGCTGGGACAGGGATCGATGAGCAGTTCTTC.

There are many counts of this clonotype. This chain links TRBV20-1 with TRBJ2-5, with a weak D call TRBD1 (5 bases). Germline-derived CDR1 and CDR2 are DFQATT and SNEGSKA (reference sequence). This CDR3 is 13 amino acids long. The CDR3 DNA reads TGCTCGCTTCTAGGGGATTCCCTAGAGACCCAGTACTTC. It is translated as CSLLGDSLETQYF.

This clonotype was seen at least ten times. The genes are TRBV12-3 or TRBV12-4 and TRBJ1-1; no reliable D call. This CDR3 has 11 amino acids. The V end was cut by 3 bases, the J end by 3 bases, with 2 bases between. The CDR3 here is CASSFYTEAFF. The CDR3 DNA follows: TGTGCCAGCAGTTTTTACACTGAAGCTTTCTTT.

This clonotype came up many times. The rearrangement uses TRBV28 and TRBJ2-4, with a possible D match to TRBD1 (6 bases). Germline V gives CDR1 MDHEN, CDR2 SYDVKM. V lost 6 bases, J lost 0 bases, and 21 bases lay in between. CDR3 length: 18 residues. The CDR3 region has the DNA TGTGCCAGCAGACATACCATCCCACAGGGAGTAGCCAAAAACATTCAGTACTTC. It yields the protein CASRHTIPQGVAKNIQYF.

The chain is built from TRBV20-1 and TRBJ2-7; 7 bases line up with TRBD1. This CDR3 comprises 16 residues. The junction had 9 bases not matched to a gene; V was cut back by 0 bases and J by 1 base. The V gene's germline CDR1 is DFQATT and CDR2 SNEGSKA (reference sequence). The CDR3 nucleotides are TGCAGTGCTAGAGATAGTCGGTTGGGACAGTCCTACGAGCAGTACTTC. Amino acids: CSARDSRLGQSYEQYF.

The chain links TRBV7-2 to TRBJ2-5, with a tentative D call TRBD1 (7 bases). Trimming removed 3 bases from V and 4 bases from J, with 15 bases in between. The CDR3 runs to 15 residues. Germline V gene sequence: CDR1 SGHTA, CDR2 FQGNSA. CDR3: CASSFPAGGRETQYF. The CDR3 DNA reads as TGTGCCAGCAGCTTTCCCGCAGGGGGGCGAGAGACCCAGTACTTC.

This clonotype was seen only a few times. V usage is TRBV6-5 and J usage is TRBJ2-4; the D gene could be TRBD1 or TRBD2 (5 bases each). The germline V gene encodes CDR1 MNHEY and CDR2 SVGAGI. The CDR3 totals 15 residues. Trimming took off 2 bases at V and 0 bases at J, with 8 bases between the two ends. CDR3 nucleotides: TGTGCCAGCAGTTACGGTGGGACAGCCAAAAACATTCAGTACTTC. Residues: CASSYGGTAKNIQYF.

At least ten counts were recorded for this clonotype. This chain connects TRBV7-8 to TRBJ1-1; perhaps TRBD1 as D (5 bases). V shed 0 bases and J shed 5 bases, with 25 bases lying between them. The germline CDR1 and CDR2 sequences are SGHVS and FQNEAQ. The CDR3 runs 19 residues. CDR3 loop: CASSLARAGGRVGTTEAFF. DNA for the CDR3: TGTGCCAGCAGCTTAGCGCGGGCAGGAGGACGTGTCGGGACGACTGAAGCTTTCTTT. Full variable domain (missing parts from reference TRBV7-8 and TRBJ1-1): GAGVSQSPRYKVAKRGQDVALRCDPISGHVSLFWYQQALGQGPEFLTYFQNEAQLDKSGLPSDRFFAERPEGSVSTLKIQRTQQEDSAVYLCASSLARAGGRVGTTEAFFGQGTRLTVV.

This clonotype came up many times. The V call is TRBV6-2 or TRBV6-3, the J call TRBJ1-1; TRBD1 agrees at 7 bases. The CDR3 extends over 14 amino acids. The V segment lost 5 bases and the J segment 0 bases; nucleotides outside the gene matches: 3. Germline CDR1 and CDR2: MNHEY and SVGEGT. The DNA for the CDR3 is TGTGCCAGCAGTAGGGACAGATTGAACACTGAAGCTTTCTTT. This codes for CASSRDRLNTEAFF.

The gene calls are TRBV28 and TRBJ1-5, with D hard to call. Trimming took 7 bases from V and 0 from J, leaving 7 bases between them. Germline V gene lookup returns CDR1 MDHEN and CDR2 SYDVKM. CDR3 size: 13 residues. For the CDR3, the DNA is TGTGCCAGCAACTCGGTTAGCAATCAGCCCCAGCATTTT. The encoded protein is CASNSVSNQPQHF.

This chain links TRBV7-2 with TRBJ2-1; 8 nucleotides agree with TRBD2. The CDR3 contains 13 residues. V shed 8 bases and J 8 bases; nucleotides not matched to a gene: 8. CDR1 and CDR2 (germline): SGHTA, FQGNSA. CDR3: CASGISGMDEQFF. The DNA for the CDR3 is TGTGCCAGCGGCATTAGCGGGATGGATGAGCAGTTCTTC.

This clonotype was picked up many times. The chain links TRBV6-2 or TRBV6-3 to TRBJ1-2; D is possibly TRBD1 (5 bases). There are 15 residues in the CDR3. Trimming shortened V by 6 bases and J by 4 bases, and 18 bases separated the two germline ends. CDR1 and CDR2 from the germline V gene are MNHEY and SVGEGT. DNA for the CDR3: TGTGCCAGCAGCCGAGGTACAACAGGAACCTATGGCTACACCTTC. Its protein is CASSRGTTGTYGYTF.

This clonotype showed up many times. V and J are TRBV29-1 and TRBJ2-4; TRBD2 aligns across 7 bases. With V trimmed by 8 bases and J by 1 base, 8 bases remained unmatched. CDR1 and CDR2 from the germline V gene are SQVTM and ANQGSEA. This CDR3 comprises 14 residues. CDR3 coding DNA: TGCAGCTTGGGGGAGGGGAAGGCCAAAAACATTCAGTACTTC. It translates to CSLGEGKAKNIQYF.

This clonotype was counted at least ten times. This rearrangement joins TRBV27 to TRBJ1-2; the D gene is possibly TRBD1 (6 bases). V gave up 0 bases and J gave up 4 bases, with 12 bases separating them. In germline, CDR1 is MNHEY, CDR2 SMNVEV (reference sequence). This CDR3 comprises 15 residues. For the CDR3, the DNA is TGTGCCAGCAGTTTATCAACAGGGATCGGCTATGGCTACACCTTC. Its protein product is CASSLSTGIGYGYTF.

The gene calls are TRBV6-5 and TRBJ2-5, with 8 nucleotides matching TRBD2. J gave up 4 bases and V 0 bases, and 7 bases lay outside the gene matches. CDR1 and CDR2 (germline): MNHEY, SVGAGI. The CDR3 is 16 residues long. The CDR3 DNA follows: TGTGCCAGCAGTTACTCGGAGGGACTAGTGGGAGAGACCCAGTACTTC. Its protein is CASSYSEGLVGETQYF.

At least ten counts were recorded for this clonotype. CDR3 region: CASSERTGGVYTF. The DNA of the CDR3 is TGTGCCAGCAGTGAGAGGACAGGGGGCGTCTACACCTTC. This chain joins TRBV2 and TRBJ1-2, with 11 bases identical to TRBD1. The CDR3 loop spans 13 amino acids. V was pared by 3 bases and J by 10 bases, with 4 bases of the junction left unmatched. Germline assignment: CDR1 SNHLY and CDR2 FYNNEI.

This clonotype has ten or more counts. CDR3 in DNA: TGTGCCAGCGGGACACTCCACGAGCAGTACTTC. The encoded protein is CASGTLHEQYF. The rearrangement joins TRBV28 to TRBJ2-7, with D possibly being TRBD1 (6 bases). Per the germline V gene, CDR1 is MDHEN and CDR2 is SYDVKM. CDR3 length: 11 residues. V was trimmed by 8 bases and J by 5 bases, leaving 10 bases between them.

This clonotype showed up just a few times. The chain uses TRBV20-1 and TRBJ2-5, with D perhaps TRBD1 or TRBD2 (6 bases each). This CDR3 spans 13 amino acids. The V end was cut by 3 bases, the J end by 5 bases, with 13 bases between. Germline CDR1 is DFQATT and CDR2 is SNEGSKA (reference sequence). CDR3 DNA sequence: TGCAGTGCTAGGACCGGGGGCCGGGAGACCCAGTACTTC. This sequence encodes CSARTGGRETQYF.

The chain carries TRBV29-1 and TRBJ1-1; TRBD1 might be the D (5 bases). The CDR3 runs to 13 residues. CDR1 is SQVTM and CDR2 is ANQGSEA in the germline V gene. Between the trimmed V and J ends, which lost 4 bases and 5 bases, there was a span of 14 bases. The CDR3: CSVVSQGATEAFF. The DNA for the CDR3 is TGCAGCGTTGTAAGTCAAGGGGCTACTGAAGCTTTCTTT.

This clonotype was counted a few times. V gene TRBV5-8 combines with J gene TRBJ2-1; D is undetermined. The V gene's germline CDR1 is SGHTS and CDR2 YDEGEE. Trimming left V 0 bases short and J 0 bases short, with 7 bases between. The CDR3 is 15 residues long. The CDR3 loop is CASSLVYRSYNEQFF. CDR3 sequence (DNA): TGTGCCAGCAGCTTGGTATACCGCTCCTACAATGAGCAGTTCTTC.